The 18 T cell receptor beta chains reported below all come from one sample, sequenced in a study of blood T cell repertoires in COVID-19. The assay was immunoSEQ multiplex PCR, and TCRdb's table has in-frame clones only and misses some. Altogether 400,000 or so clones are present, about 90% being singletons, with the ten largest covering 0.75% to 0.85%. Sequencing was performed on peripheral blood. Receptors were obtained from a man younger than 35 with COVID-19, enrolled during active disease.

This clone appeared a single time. The CDR3 nucleotides read TGTGCCAGCAGTGAAGGTGGACAGGGGGACTACGAGCAGTACTTC. This gives the protein CASSEGGQGDYEQYF. This chain links TRBV2 with TRBJ2-7; 10 nucleotides agree with TRBD1. V shed 1 base and J 3 bases; nucleotides not matched to a gene: 3. This CDR3 has 15 amino acids. CDR1 and CDR2 (germline): SNHLY, FYNNEI.

This chain's CDR3 is CASSLAQNLGVSEQYF. CDR3 nucleotide sequence: TGCGCCAGCAGCTTGGCGCAGAACTTGGGAGTGAGCGAGCAGTACTTC. The chain carries TRBV5-1 and TRBJ2-7; a possible D gene is TRBD2 (5 bases). With 0 bases removed from V and 6 bases from J, the gap between germline ends came to 19 bases. The CDR3 length is 16 residues. Per germline, CDR1 SGHRS and CDR2 YFSETQ.

CDR3 nucleotide sequence: TGCGCCAGCAGCTTGGTGGGTTTGGAAATTGGAGGGACGCAGTATTTT. It is translated as CASSLVGLEIGGTQYF. V usage is TRBV5-1 and J usage is TRBJ2-3; D perhaps matches TRBD2 (6 bases). This CDR3 is built from 16 residues. V lost 0 bases to trimming and J lost 9 bases, with 20 bases between them. Germline CDR1 is SGHRS and CDR2 is YFSETQ.

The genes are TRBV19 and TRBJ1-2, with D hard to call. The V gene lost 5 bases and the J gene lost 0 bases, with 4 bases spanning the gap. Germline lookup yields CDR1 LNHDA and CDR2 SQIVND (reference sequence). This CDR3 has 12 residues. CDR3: CASSQSNYGYTF. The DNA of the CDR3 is TGTGCCAGTAGTCAGTCTAACTATGGCTACACCTTC.

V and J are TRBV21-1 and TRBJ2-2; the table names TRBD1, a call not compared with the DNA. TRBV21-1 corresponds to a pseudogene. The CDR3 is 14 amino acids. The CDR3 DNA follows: TGTGCCAGCGCGGGACAGGGGCACACCGGGGAGCTGTTTTTT. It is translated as CASAGQGHTGELFF.

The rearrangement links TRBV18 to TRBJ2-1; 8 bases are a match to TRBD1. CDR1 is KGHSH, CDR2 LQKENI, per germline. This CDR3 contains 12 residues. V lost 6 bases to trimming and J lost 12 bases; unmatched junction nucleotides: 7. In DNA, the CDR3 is TGTGCCAGCTCCCTCGACAGGGGTGGGCAGTTCTTC. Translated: CASSLDRGGQFF. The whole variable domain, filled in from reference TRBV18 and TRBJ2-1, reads NAGVMQNPRHLVRRRGQEARLRCSPMKGHSHVYWYRQLPEEGLKFMVYLQKENIIDESGMPKERFSAEFPKEGPSILRIQQVVRGDSAAYFCASSLDRGGQFFGPGTRLTVL.

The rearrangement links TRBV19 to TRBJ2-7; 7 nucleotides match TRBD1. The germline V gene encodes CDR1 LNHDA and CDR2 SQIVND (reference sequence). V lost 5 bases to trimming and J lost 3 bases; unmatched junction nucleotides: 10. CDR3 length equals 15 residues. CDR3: CASSVTGTDNYEQYF. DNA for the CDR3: TGTGCCAGTAGTGTGACCGGGACAGATAACTACGAGCAGTACTTC.

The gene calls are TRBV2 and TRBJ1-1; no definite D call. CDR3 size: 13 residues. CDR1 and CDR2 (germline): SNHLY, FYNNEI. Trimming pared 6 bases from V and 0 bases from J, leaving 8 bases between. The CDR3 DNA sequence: TGTGCCAGCAGGCCGGAGATGAACACTGAAGCTTTCTTT. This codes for CASRPEMNTEAFF.

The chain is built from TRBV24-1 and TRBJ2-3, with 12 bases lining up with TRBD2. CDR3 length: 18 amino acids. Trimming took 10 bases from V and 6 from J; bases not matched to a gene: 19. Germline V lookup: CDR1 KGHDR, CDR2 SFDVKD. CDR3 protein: CATSASQILAGGRDTQYF. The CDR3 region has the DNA TGTGCCACTTCCGCGTCACAAATACTAGCGGGAGGCCGGGATACGCAGTATTTT.

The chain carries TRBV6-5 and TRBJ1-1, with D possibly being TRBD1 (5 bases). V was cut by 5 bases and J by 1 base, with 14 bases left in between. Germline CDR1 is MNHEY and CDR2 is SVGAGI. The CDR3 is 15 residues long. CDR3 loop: CASSPREGWNTEAFF. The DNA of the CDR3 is TGTGCCAGCAGTCCCCGGGAGGGGTGGAACACTGAAGCTTTCTTT.

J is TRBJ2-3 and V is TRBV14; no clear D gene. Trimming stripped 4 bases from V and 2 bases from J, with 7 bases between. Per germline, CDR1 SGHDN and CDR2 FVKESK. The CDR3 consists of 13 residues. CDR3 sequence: CASSPQNTDTQYF. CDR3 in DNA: TGTGCCAGCAGCCCTCAGAACACAGATACGCAGTATTTT.

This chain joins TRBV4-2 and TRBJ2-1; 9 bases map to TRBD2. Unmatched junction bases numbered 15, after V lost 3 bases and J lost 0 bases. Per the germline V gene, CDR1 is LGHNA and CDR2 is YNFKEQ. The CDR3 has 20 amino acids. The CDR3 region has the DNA TGTGCCAGCAGCCAGGTAGGACTAGCGACCCAAACATCCTCCTACAATGAGCAGTTCTTC. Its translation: CASSQVGLATQTSSYNEQFF.

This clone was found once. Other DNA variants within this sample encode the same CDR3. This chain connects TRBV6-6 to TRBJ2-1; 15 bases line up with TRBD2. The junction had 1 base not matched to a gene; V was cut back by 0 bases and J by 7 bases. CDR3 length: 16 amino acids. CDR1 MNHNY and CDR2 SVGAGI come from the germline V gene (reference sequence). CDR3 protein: CASSYSGLAGGNEQFF. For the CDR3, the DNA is TGTGCCAGCAGTTACTCGGGACTAGCGGGGGGAAATGAGCAGTTCTTC.

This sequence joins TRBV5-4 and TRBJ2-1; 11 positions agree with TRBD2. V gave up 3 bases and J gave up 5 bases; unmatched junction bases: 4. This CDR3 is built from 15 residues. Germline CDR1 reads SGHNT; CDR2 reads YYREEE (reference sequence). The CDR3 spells CASSSGLADNNEQFF. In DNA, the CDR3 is TGTGCCAGCAGCTCGGGACTAGCGGATAACAATGAGCAGTTCTTC.

The DNA of the CDR3 is TGTGCCAGCAGCTCCGGGACAGTTTTTGGACAGCCCCAGCATTTT. Encoded protein: CASSSGTVFGQPQHF. The chain uses TRBV7-9 and TRBJ1-5; 7 nucleotides agree with TRBD1. This CDR3 has 15 residues. Trimming removed 4 bases from V and 7 bases from J; junction bases left unmatched: 10. Germline V CDR1 and CDR2: SEHNR, FQNEAQ (reference sequence).

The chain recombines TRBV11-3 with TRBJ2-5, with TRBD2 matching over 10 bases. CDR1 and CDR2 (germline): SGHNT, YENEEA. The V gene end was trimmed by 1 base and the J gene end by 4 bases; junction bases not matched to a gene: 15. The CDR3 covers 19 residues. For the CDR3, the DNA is TGTGCCAGCAGCTTAGTATTGAGAAGCGGGGGGGCCTTATTAGAGACCCAGTACTTC. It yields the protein CASSLVLRSGGALLETQYF.

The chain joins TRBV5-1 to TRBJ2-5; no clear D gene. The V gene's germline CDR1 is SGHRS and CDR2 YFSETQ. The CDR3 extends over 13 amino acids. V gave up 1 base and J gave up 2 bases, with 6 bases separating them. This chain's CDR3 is CASSLTVQETQYF. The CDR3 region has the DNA TGCGCCAGCAGCTTGACGGTACAAGAGACCCAGTACTTC. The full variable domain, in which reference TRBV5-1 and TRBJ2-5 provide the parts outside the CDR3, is KAGVTQTPRYLIKTRGQQVTLSCSPISGHRSVSWYQQTPGQGLQFLFEYFSETQRNKGNFPGRFSGRQFSNSRSEMNVSTLELGDSALYLCASSLTVQETQYFGPGTRLLVL.

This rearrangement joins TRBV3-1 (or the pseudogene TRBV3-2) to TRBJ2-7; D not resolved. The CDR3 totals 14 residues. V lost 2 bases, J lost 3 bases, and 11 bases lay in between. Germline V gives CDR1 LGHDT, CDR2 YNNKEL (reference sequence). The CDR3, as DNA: TGTGCCAGCAGCCAAACTCCTGGAGACTACGAGCAGTACTTC. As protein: CASSQTPGDYEQYF.